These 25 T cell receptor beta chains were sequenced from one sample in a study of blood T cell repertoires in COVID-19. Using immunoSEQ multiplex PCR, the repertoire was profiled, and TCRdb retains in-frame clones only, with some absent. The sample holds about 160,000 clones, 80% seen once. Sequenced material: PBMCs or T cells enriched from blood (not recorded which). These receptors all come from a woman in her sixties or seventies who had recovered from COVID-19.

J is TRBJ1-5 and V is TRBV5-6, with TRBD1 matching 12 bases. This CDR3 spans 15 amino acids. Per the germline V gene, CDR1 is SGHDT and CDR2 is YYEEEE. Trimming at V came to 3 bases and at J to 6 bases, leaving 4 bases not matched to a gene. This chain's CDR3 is CASSWGQGAAQPQHF. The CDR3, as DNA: TGTGCCAGCAGCTGGGGACAGGGGGCGGCTCAGCCCCAGCATTTT.

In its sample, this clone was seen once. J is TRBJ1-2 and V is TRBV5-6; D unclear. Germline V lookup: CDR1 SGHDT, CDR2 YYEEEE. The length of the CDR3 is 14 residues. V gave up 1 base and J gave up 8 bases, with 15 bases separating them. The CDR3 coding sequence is TGTGCCAGCAGCTTGTTTACCGGGGAGGGCGGCTACACCTTC. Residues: CASSLFTGEGGYTF.

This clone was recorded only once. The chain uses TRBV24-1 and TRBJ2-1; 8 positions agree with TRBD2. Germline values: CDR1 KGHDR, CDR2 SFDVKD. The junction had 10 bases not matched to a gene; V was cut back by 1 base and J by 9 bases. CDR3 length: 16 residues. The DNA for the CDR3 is TGTGCCACCAGTGATTTTAAAGCGGGGGTGGAAGGTGAGCAGTTCTTC. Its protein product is CATSDFKAGVEGEQFF.

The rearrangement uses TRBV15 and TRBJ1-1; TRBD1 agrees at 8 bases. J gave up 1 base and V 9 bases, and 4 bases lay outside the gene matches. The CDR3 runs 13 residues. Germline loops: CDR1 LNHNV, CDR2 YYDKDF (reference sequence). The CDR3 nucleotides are TGTGCCACTTCCGGGACAGGGAACACTGAAGCTTTCTTT. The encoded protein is CATSGTGNTEAFF.

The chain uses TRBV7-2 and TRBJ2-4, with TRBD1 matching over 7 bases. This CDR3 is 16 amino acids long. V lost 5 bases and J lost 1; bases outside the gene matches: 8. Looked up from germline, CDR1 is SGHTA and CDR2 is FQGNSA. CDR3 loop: CASSAQPGQAKNIQYF. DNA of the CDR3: TGTGCCAGCAGCGCTCAACCGGGACAGGCCAAAAACATTCAGTACTTC.

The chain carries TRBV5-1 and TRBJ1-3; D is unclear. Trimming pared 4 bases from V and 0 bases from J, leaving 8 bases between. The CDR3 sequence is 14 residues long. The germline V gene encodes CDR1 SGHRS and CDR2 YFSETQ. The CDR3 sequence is CASSERGSGNTIYF. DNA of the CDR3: TGCGCCAGCAGCGAGCGGGGCTCTGGAAACACCATATATTTT.

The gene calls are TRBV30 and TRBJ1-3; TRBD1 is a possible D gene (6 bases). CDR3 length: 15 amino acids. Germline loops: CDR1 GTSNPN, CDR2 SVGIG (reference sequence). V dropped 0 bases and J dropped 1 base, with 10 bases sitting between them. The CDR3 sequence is CAWSVIQGSGNTIYF. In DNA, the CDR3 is TGTGCCTGGAGTGTTATACAGGGATCTGGAAACACCATATATTTT.

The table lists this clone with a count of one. CDR3 bases: TGCGCCAGCAGCCAGTGGACAGGGAGGGAAACCGGGGAGCTGTTTTTT. It yields the protein CASSQWTGRETGELFF. This rearrangement joins TRBV4-1 to TRBJ2-2, with D maybe TRBD1 (8 bases). Trimming shortened V by 3 bases and J by 5 bases, and 16 bases separated the two germline ends. Germline-derived CDR1 and CDR2 are MGHRA and YSYEKL. The CDR3 consists of 16 residues.

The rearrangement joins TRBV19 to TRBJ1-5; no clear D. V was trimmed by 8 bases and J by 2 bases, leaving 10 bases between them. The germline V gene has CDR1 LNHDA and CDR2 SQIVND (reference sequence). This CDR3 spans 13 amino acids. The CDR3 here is CASSESGNQPQHF. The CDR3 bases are TGTGCCAGTTCTGAGTCGGGCAATCAGCCCCAGCATTTT. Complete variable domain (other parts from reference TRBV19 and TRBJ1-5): DGGITQSPKYLFRKEGQNVTLSCEQNLNHDAMYWYRQDPGQGLRLIYYSQIVNDFQKGDIAEGYSVSREKKESFPLTVTSAQKNPTAFYLCASSESGNQPQHFGDGTRLSIL.

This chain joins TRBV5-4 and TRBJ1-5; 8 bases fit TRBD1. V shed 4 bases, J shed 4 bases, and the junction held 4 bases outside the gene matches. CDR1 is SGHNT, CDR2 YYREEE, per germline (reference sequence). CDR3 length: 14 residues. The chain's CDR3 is CASSVQGVNQPQHF. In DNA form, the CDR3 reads TGTGCCAGCAGCGTACAGGGGGTTAATCAGCCCCAGCATTTT.

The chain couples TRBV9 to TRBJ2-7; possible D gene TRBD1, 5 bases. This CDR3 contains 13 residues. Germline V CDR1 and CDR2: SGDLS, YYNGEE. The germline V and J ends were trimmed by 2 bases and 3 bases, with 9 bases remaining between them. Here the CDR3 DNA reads TGTGCCAGCAGCGTTGGGGCAGACTACGAGCAGTACTTC. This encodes CASSVGADYEQYF.

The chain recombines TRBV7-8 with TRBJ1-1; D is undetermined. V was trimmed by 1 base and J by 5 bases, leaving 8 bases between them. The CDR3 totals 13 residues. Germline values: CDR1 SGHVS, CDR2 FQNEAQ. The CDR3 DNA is TGTGCCAGCAGCTTAGTTACGGGGACTGAAGCTTTCTTT. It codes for CASSLVTGTEAFF.

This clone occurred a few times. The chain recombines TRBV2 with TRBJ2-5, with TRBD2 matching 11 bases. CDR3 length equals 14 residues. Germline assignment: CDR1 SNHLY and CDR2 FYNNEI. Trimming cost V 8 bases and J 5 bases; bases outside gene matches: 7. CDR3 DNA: TGTGCCAGCTCAATAGCGGGGGGGCTTGAGACCCAGTACTTC. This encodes CASSIAGGLETQYF.

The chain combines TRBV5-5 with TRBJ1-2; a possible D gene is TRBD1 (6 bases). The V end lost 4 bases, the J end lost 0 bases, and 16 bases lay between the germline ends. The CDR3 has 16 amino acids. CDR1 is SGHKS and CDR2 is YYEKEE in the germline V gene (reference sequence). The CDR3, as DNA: TGTGCCAGCAGCCTCGCAGGGGAAAGAGCTAACTATGGCTACACCTTC. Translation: CASSLAGERANYGYTF. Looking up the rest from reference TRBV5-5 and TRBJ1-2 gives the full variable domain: DAGVTQSPTHLIKTRGQQVTLRCSPISGHKSVSWYQQVLGQGPQFIFQYYEKEERGRGNFPDRFSARQFPNYSSELNVNALLLGDSALYLCASSLAGERANYGYTFGSGTRLTVV.

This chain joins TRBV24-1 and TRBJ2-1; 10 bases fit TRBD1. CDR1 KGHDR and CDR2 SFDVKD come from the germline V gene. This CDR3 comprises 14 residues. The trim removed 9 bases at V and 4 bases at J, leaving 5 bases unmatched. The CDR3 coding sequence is TGTGCCACCCGGGGACAGGGGACATACAATGAGCAGTTCTTC. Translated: CATRGQGTYNEQFF.

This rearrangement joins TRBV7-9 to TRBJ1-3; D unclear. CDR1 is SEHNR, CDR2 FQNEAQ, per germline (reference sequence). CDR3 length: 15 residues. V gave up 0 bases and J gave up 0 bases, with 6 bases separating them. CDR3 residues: CASSLASFSGNTIYF. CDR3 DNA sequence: TGTGCCAGCAGCTTAGCTTCTTTCTCTGGAAACACCATATATTTT.

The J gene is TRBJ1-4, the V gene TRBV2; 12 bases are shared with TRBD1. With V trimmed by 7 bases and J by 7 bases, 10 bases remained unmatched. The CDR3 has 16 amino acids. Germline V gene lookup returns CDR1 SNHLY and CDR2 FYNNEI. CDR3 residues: CASKTGQGAEGEKLFF. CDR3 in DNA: TGTGCCAGCAAGACGGGACAGGGGGCCGAGGGTGAAAAACTGTTTTTT.

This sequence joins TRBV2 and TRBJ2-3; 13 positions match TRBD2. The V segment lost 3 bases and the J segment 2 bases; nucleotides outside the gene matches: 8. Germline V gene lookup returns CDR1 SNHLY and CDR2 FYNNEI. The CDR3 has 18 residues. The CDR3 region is CASSDRGLAGAHTDTQYF. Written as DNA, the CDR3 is TGTGCCAGCAGTGATAGAGGACTAGCGGGGGCACACACAGATACGCAGTATTTT.

CDR3 in amino acids: CASSQTGMGTEAFF. The CDR3 region has the DNA TGTGCCAGCAGCCAAACAGGGATGGGGACTGAAGCTTTCTTT. This chain connects TRBV14 to TRBJ1-1, with D possibly matching TRBD1 (6 bases). Trimming removed 2 bases from V and 5 bases from J, with 12 bases in between. CDR3 size: 14 residues. Germline lookup yields CDR1 SGHDN and CDR2 FVKESK. Variable domain in full (rest from reference TRBV14 and TRBJ1-1): EAGVTQFPSHSVIEKGQTVTLRCDPISGHDNLYWYRRVMGKEIKFLLHFVKESKQDESGMPNNRFLAERTGGTYSTLKVQPAELEDSGVYFCASSQTGMGTEAFFGQGTRLTVV.

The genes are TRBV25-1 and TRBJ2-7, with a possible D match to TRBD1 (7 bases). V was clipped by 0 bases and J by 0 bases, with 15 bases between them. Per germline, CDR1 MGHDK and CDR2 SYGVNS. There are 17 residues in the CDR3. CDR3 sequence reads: CASSEYTAGGSSYEQYF. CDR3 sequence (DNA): TGTGCCAGCAGTGAATATACGGCAGGGGGGAGCTCCTACGAGCAGTACTTC.

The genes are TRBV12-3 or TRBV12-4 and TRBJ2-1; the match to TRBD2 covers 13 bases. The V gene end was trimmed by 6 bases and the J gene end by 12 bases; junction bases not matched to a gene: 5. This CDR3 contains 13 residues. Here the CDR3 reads CASRLAGGGRQFF. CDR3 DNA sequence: TGTGCCAGCAGACTAGCGGGGGGGGGACGGCAGTTCTTC.

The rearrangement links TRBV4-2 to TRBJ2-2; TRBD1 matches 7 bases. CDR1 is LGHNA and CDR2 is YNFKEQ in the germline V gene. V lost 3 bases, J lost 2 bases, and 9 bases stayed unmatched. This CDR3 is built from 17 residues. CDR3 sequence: CASSQDLGQTNTGELFF. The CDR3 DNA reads TGTGCCAGCAGCCAGGACTTGGGACAGACTAACACCGGGGAGCTGTTTTTT.

The CDR3 nucleotides are TGTGCCAGCAGCCATAGGGGCACAGGGGCTAGAAACACTGAAGCTTTCTTT. This translates into CASSHRGTGARNTEAFF. The chain joins TRBV3-1 (or the pseudogene TRBV3-2) to TRBJ1-1, with 7 bases fitting TRBD1. Germline-derived CDR1 and CDR2 are LGHDT and YNNKEL (reference sequence). This CDR3 comprises 17 residues. Unmatched junction bases numbered 12, after V lost 3 bases and J lost 2 bases.

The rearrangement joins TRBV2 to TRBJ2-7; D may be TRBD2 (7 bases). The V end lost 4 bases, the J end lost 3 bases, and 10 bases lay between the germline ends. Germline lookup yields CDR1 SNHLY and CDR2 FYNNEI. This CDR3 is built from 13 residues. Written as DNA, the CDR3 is TGTGCCAGCAGTGCCGGGGGGCTCTACGAGCAGTACTTC. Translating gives CASSAGGLYEQYF.

CDR3: CASSHQGQSAKNIQYF. For the CDR3, the DNA is TGTGCCAGCAGCCATCAGGGACAGTCAGCCAAAAACATTCAGTACTTC. The rearrangement uses TRBV5-4 and TRBJ2-4, with 7 bases fitting TRBD1. The CDR3 is 16 residues long. The germline CDR1 and CDR2 sequences are SGHNT and YYREEE (reference sequence). V gave up 4 bases and J gave up 0 bases; unmatched junction bases: 7.